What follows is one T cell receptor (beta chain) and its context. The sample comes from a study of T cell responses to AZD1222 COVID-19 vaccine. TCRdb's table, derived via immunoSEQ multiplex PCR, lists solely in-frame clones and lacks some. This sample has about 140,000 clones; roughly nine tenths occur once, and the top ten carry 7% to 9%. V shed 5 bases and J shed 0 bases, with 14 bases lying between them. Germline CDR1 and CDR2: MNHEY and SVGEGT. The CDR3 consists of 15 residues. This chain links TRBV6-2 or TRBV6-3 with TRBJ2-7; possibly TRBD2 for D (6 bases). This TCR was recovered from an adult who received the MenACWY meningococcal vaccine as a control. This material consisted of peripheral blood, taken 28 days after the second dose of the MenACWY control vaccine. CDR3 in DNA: TGTGCCAGCAGTGCTGGCGGGATGAGCTCCTACGAGCAGTACTTC. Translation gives CASSAGGMSSYEQYF.